One sample yielded the 15 T cell receptor beta chains listed below, sequenced in a study of blood T cell repertoires in COVID-19. Sequencing was performed with immunoSEQ multiplex PCR; in TCRdb, only in-frame clones are kept and a portion is missing. The sample yields 150,000 to 200,000 clones, about 75% seen once. The sample comprised peripheral blood. The receptors shown here come from a woman between 50 and 59 years old with active or convalescent COVID-19.

This clone was recorded only once. This sequence joins TRBV7-2 and TRBJ2-5; 14 bases match TRBD2. V lost 3 bases to trimming and J lost 4 bases; unmatched junction nucleotides: 4. The CDR3 extends over 16 amino acids. Germline loops: CDR1 SGHTA, CDR2 FQGNSA. DNA for the CDR3: TGTGCCAGCAGCTTGGGCGGGACTAGCGGGAGAGAGACCCAGTACTTC. Its protein is CASSLGGTSGRETQYF.

This clone was counted between two and nine times. The chain recombines TRBV5-1 with TRBJ1-1, with D possibly matching TRBD1 (5 bases). CDR3 length: 16 amino acids. The germline gives CDR1 SGHRS, CDR2 YFSETQ. Trimming removed 1 base from V and 2 bases from J, with 15 bases in between. The CDR3 sequence: CASSLYDLGANTEAFF. The CDR3 DNA sequence: TGCGCCAGCAGCTTGTATGACCTAGGGGCTAACACTGAAGCTTTCTTT.

The rearrangement links TRBV30 to TRBJ1-5; D not certain. The CDR3 consists of 14 residues. Per germline, CDR1 GTSNPN and CDR2 SVGIG (reference sequence). V lost 0 bases, J lost 7 bases, and 13 bases lay in between. DNA of the CDR3: TGTGCCTGGAGTGTATCTGGGAGCGGGCAGCCCCAGCATTTT. Translating gives CAWSVSGSGQPQHF. Based on the CDR3 plus reference TRBV30 and TRBJ1-5, the full variable domain is SQTIHQWPATLVQPVGSPLSLECTVEGTSNPNLYWYRQAAGRGLQLLFYSVGIGQISSEVPQNLSASRPQDRQFILSSKKLLLSDSGFYLCAWSVSGSGQPQHFGDGTRLSIL.

The V and J genes are TRBV5-1 and TRBJ1-3; TRBD1 might be the D (5 bases). CDR1 and CDR2 from the germline V gene are SGHRS and YFSETQ. The CDR3 runs 17 residues. V was trimmed by 3 bases and J by 1 base, leaving 17 bases between them. In DNA form, the CDR3 reads TGCGCCAGCAGCTCCACCGGGGGGTTCACGTCTGGAAACACCATATATTTT. It yields the protein CASSSTGGFTSGNTIYF.

The chain links TRBV2 to TRBJ1-6; no reliable D call. The V end was cut by 8 bases, the J end by 0 bases, with 11 bases between. Looked up from germline, CDR1 is SNHLY and CDR2 is FYNNEI. The CDR3 spans 15 residues. The CDR3 reads CASGVLSSYNSPLHF. Written as DNA, the CDR3 is TGTGCCAGCGGAGTCTTAAGCTCCTATAATTCACCCCTCCACTTT.

In its sample, this clone was seen once. This chain joins TRBV2 and TRBJ2-1, with TRBD2 identical over 14 bases. Germline CDR1 SNHLY, CDR2 FYNNEI. The CDR3 sequence is 18 residues long. J gave up 3 bases and V 4 bases, and 8 bases lay outside the gene matches. The CDR3 nucleotides are TGTGCCAGCAGTGGGTTGGGACTAGCGGGGGATTACTACAATGAGCAGTTCTTC. It yields the protein CASSGLGLAGDYYNEQFF.

V gene TRBV6-5 combines with J gene TRBJ1-2, with 7 bases matching TRBD1. The germline V gene encodes CDR1 MNHEY and CDR2 SVGAGI. The length of the CDR3 is 13 residues. Trimming took 7 bases from V and 4 from J; bases not matched to a gene: 6. As DNA, the CDR3 is TGTGCCAGCAACAGGGGCCCCAGCTATGGCTACACCTTC. This sequence encodes CASNRGPSYGYTF.

This clone was detected only a few times. In DNA form, the CDR3 reads TGTGCCAGCGGGCTCGAAGGCGGGGCCGAGCAGTACTTC. It is translated as CASGLEGGAEQYF. This sequence joins TRBV11-2 and TRBJ2-7, with D tentatively TRBD2 (6 bases). This CDR3 has 13 amino acids. The germline gives CDR1 SGHAT, CDR2 FQNNGV. The ends were cut back, 8 bases at V and 6 bases at J, with 17 bases in the middle. The full variable domain, with the rest looked up from reference TRBV11-2 and TRBJ2-7, is EAGVAQSPRYKIIEKRQSVAFWCNPISGHATLYWYQQILGQGPKLLIQFQNNGVVDDSQLPKDRFSAERLKGVDSTLKIQPAKLEDSAVYLCASGLEGGAEQYFGPGTRLTVT.

V is TRBV5-8 and J is TRBJ2-7, with D perhaps TRBD2 (5 bases). CDR1 SGHTS and CDR2 YDEGEE come from the germline V gene. With 2 bases removed from V and 2 bases from J, the gap between germline ends came to 11 bases. The CDR3 length is 14 residues. The CDR3 spells CASSFGAAAYEQYF. CDR3 in DNA: TGTGCCAGCAGCTTTGGAGCGGCTGCCTACGAGCAGTACTTC.

Here the CDR3 reads CASSDTDRGNEKLFF. DNA for the CDR3: TGTGCCAGCAGTGACACGGACAGGGGTAATGAAAAACTGTTTTTT. The V and J genes are TRBV25-1 and TRBJ1-4; 9 positions agree with TRBD1. V gave up 3 bases and J gave up 4 bases; unmatched junction bases: 3. From germline, CDR1 is MGHDK and CDR2 SYGVNS. This CDR3 spans 15 amino acids.

This chain connects TRBV28 to TRBJ2-7, with TRBD2 identical over 7 bases. Trimming removed 4 bases from V and 0 bases from J; junction bases left unmatched: 9. There are 16 residues in the CDR3. Per germline, CDR1 MDHEN and CDR2 SYDVKM. CDR3 sequence (DNA): TGTGCCAGCAGTTCCCTCGGTCTAGCGGACTCCTACGAGCAGTACTTC. Residues: CASSSLGLADSYEQYF. Full variable domain (remainder filled in from reference TRBV28 and TRBJ2-7): DVKVTQSSRYLVKRTGEKVFLECVQDMDHENMFWYRQDPGLGLRLIYFSYDVKMKEKGDIPEGYSVSREKKERFSLILESASTNQTSMYLCASSSLGLADSYEQYFGPGTRLTVT.

This chain links TRBV11-2 with TRBJ2-7; the D is unclear. The CDR3 consists of 12 residues. Looked up from germline, CDR1 is SGHAT and CDR2 is FQNNGV. V dropped 0 bases and J dropped 2 bases, with 2 bases sitting between them. In DNA, the CDR3 is TGTGCCAGCAGCTTAGACACCTACGAGCAGTACTTC. This translates into CASSLDTYEQYF.

The chain employs TRBV5-1 and TRBJ2-2; TRBD1 might be the D (6 bases). The CDR3 has 16 amino acids. V gave up 4 bases and J gave up 2 bases, with 15 bases separating them. Germline CDR1 SGHRS, CDR2 YFSETQ. The CDR3 coding sequence is TGCGCCAGCAGCGCTACAGGGTACCAAAACACCGGGGAGCTGTTTTTT. Encoded protein: CASSATGYQNTGELFF.

The chain links TRBV14 to TRBJ2-2; 9 bases line up with TRBD2. Germline CDR1 is SGHDN and CDR2 is FVKESK. The length of the CDR3 is 15 residues. V lost 6 bases and J lost 4; bases outside the gene matches: 6. CDR3 bases: TGTGCCAGCAGTAGTAGCGGGGGAGGCACCGGGGAGCTGTTTTTT. This sequence encodes CASSSSGGGTGELFF.

This clone was recorded only once. This chain links TRBV15 with TRBJ2-6; tentative D call: TRBD1 (6 bases). CDR3 length: 17 amino acids. V lost 3 bases to trimming and J lost 0 bases, with 12 bases between them. The germline V gene encodes CDR1 LNHNV and CDR2 YYDKDF (reference sequence). CDR3 nucleotides: TGTGCCACCAGCAGCAGCCGGACAGTCTCTGGGGCCAACGTCCTGACTTTC. It yields the protein CATSSSRTVSGANVLTF. The full variable domain, its missing parts supplied by reference TRBV15 and TRBJ2-6, is DAMVIQNPRYQVTQFGKPVTLSCSQTLNHNVMYWYQQKSSQAPKLLFHYYDKDFNNEADTPDNFQSRRPNTSFCFLDIRSPGLGDTAMYLCATSSSRTVSGANVLTFGAGSRLTVL.